What follows describes a single T cell receptor (beta chain). The study pooled second doses at about 4 or about 12 weeks. TCRdb keeps only in-frame clones here, not all; method: immunoSEQ multiplex PCR. This table has about 140,000 clones, around 90% appearing once. The CDR3 is made up of 13 amino acids. V was clipped by 2 bases and J by 3 bases, with 7 bases between them. Germline CDR1 LGHNT, CDR2 FRNRAP. This sample was taken from a study of T cell responses to AZD1222 COVID-19 vaccine. Material: peripheral blood, obtained 28 days after the second AZD1222 dose. This sequence originates from an adult who received the AZD1222 COVID-19 vaccine. The chain links TRBV12-5 to TRBJ1-1; no clear D gene. DNA of the CDR3: TGTGCTAGTGGTTTGAAAGGGTACACTGAAGCTTTCTTT. Translated, it gives CASGLKGYTEAFF.